What follows are 18 T cell receptor beta chains derived from one specimen sequenced in a study of Ad26.COV2.S vaccination and SARS-CoV-2 variants. Method: immunoSEQ multiplex PCR; TCRdb's copy keeps in-frame clones and lacks some. There are 250,000 to 300,000 clones in the sample; over 75% occur only once, and more than 2.5% lies in the top ten. The treatment: some 20 received Ad26.COV2.S at low or high dose, single or two shots; several received placebo; per-sample allocation not given. Samples were taken on day 63 after the first vaccine or placebo injection. The sequencing here drew on peripheral blood, taken in a trial of Ad26.COV2.S vaccine versus placebo. All receptors derive from a person aged 18 to 59 who received the Ad26.COV2.S COVID-19 vaccine or a placebo.

The J gene is TRBJ2-1, the V gene TRBV15, with D perhaps matching TRBD2 (6 bases). V lost 0 bases, J lost 10 bases, and 13 bases lay in between. Germline CDR1 is LNHNV and CDR2 is YYDKDF (reference sequence). CDR3 length equals 14 residues. Here the CDR3 reads CATSRDPAGTEQFF. The CDR3, as DNA: TGTGCCACCAGCAGAGATCCAGCGGGCACAGAGCAGTTCTTC.

The chain has TRBV3-1 (or the pseudogene TRBV3-2) and TRBJ1-1; 7 bases align to TRBD1. Germline loops: CDR1 LGHDT, CDR2 YNNKEL (reference sequence). This CDR3 has 13 residues. V was pared by 7 bases and J by 1 base, with 3 bases of the junction left unmatched. CDR3 bases: TGTGCCAGCAACCAGGGGGAGAACACTGAAGCTTTCTTT. Translated, it gives CASNQGENTEAFF.

CDR3 DNA: TGTGCCAGCAGCCGGGGACTAGCGGGCACCACGGATTGGCAGTACTTC. It is translated as CASSRGLAGTTDWQYF. The chain links TRBV6-2 or TRBV6-3 to TRBJ2-7; TRBD2 agrees at 12 bases. CDR3 size: 16 residues. After removal of 6 bases from V and 9 bases from J, the junction contained 15 bases not matched to a gene. The germline V gene encodes CDR1 MNHEY and CDR2 SVGEGT.

The rearrangement links TRBV7-8 to TRBJ1-4, with a tentative D call TRBD1 (6 bases). V was pared by 4 bases and J by 7 bases, with 16 bases between. Germline V gene sequence: CDR1 SGHVS, CDR2 FQNEAQ. The CDR3 totals 15 residues. The CDR3 nucleotides read TGTGCCAGCAGCTCGGAACAGGGCGCTCGTGAAAAACTGTTTTTT. It yields the protein CASSSEQGAREKLFF.

CDR3 sequence reads: CASSLAMTGQGRWGYTF. In DNA form, the CDR3 reads TGTGCCAGCAGCTTAGCTATGACGGGACAGGGGAGGTGGGGCTACACCTTC. The chain employs TRBV7-9 and TRBJ1-2; 10 bases are shared with TRBD1. The V segment lost 0 bases and the J segment 8 bases; nucleotides outside the gene matches: 12. CDR1 and CDR2 from the germline V gene are SEHNR and FQNEAQ (reference sequence). The CDR3 contains 17 residues.

The genes are TRBV19 and TRBJ1-4; possibly TRBD1 for D (5 bases). The germline V gene has CDR1 LNHDA and CDR2 SQIVND (reference sequence). The CDR3 extends over 15 amino acids. With 4 bases removed from V and 8 bases from J, the gap between germline ends came to 17 bases. The chain's CDR3 is CASSSQQVGEEKLFF. The CDR3 DNA reads as TGTGCCAGTAGTAGCCAACAAGTAGGGGAAGAAAAACTGTTTTTT. Looking up the rest from reference TRBV19 and TRBJ1-4 gives the full variable domain: DGGITQSPKYLFRKEGQNVTLSCEQNLNHDAMYWYRQDPGQGLRLIYYSQIVNDFQKGDIAEGYSVSREKKESFPLTVTSAQKNPTAFYLCASSSQQVGEEKLFFGSGTQLSVL.

The chain links TRBV5-1 to TRBJ2-1, with 9 positions matching TRBD2. With 0 bases clipped from V and 8 bases from J, the junction kept 6 bases outside the gene matches. The CDR3 covers 15 residues. Germline assignment: CDR1 SGHRS and CDR2 YFSETQ. The CDR3 nucleotides are TGCGCCAGCAGCTTGGGGCGGGAGGGCCTCGATGAGCAGTTCTTC. Translating it yields CASSLGREGLDEQFF.

A single count supports this clone. This chain links TRBV5-5 with TRBJ2-5, with a tentative D call TRBD1 (6 bases). The CDR3 totals 14 residues. Germline V lookup: CDR1 SGHKS, CDR2 YYEKEE (reference sequence). The V end was cut by 3 bases, the J end by 7 bases, with 16 bases between. This chain's CDR3 is CASSSRTLGGTQYF. The DNA for the CDR3 is TGTGCCAGCAGCTCCCGGACCCTAGGGGGGACCCAGTACTTC.

This rearrangement joins TRBV2 to TRBJ1-1; D unclear. Germline V gene sequence: CDR1 SNHLY, CDR2 FYNNEI. The germline V and J ends were trimmed by 5 bases and 7 bases, with 11 bases remaining between them. The CDR3 consists of 12 residues. The CDR3 protein is CASSSIRLEAFF. The CDR3 coding sequence is TGTGCCAGCAGTAGTATCCGACTTGAAGCTTTCTTT.

The rearrangement joins TRBV19 to TRBJ1-1; D remains unclear. The germline V gene encodes CDR1 LNHDA and CDR2 SQIVND (reference sequence). Trimming removed 7 bases at V and 5 bases at J, with 8 bases between. This CDR3 is 11 amino acids long. CDR3 region: CASIWSTEAFF. The CDR3 coding sequence is TGTGCCAGTATTTGGAGTACTGAAGCTTTCTTT.

V usage is TRBV10-3 and J usage is TRBJ2-3, with TRBD1 matching over 9 bases. The germline V gene has CDR1 ENHRY and CDR2 SYGVKD. CDR3 size: 16 residues. Losses at the gene ends were 2 bases for V and 3 bases for J; bases not matched to a gene: 6. CDR3 sequence (DNA): TGTGCCATCAGTGAGGGAGGGACAGGGTCGACAGATACGCAGTATTTT. Encoded protein: CAISEGGTGSTDTQYF.

The chain employs TRBV2 and TRBJ2-7; 9 bases line up with TRBD1. The V segment lost 0 bases and the J segment 6 bases; nucleotides outside the gene matches: 12. The length of the CDR3 is 17 residues. Per germline, CDR1 SNHLY and CDR2 FYNNEI. The CDR3 bases are TGTGCCAGCAGTGAAGCGCTTCGTTGGGACAGGGCGACCGAGCAGTACTTC. Translating it yields CASSEALRWDRATEQYF.

The rearrangement links TRBV13 to TRBJ1-2, with D maybe TRBD1 (6 bases). V lost 5 bases, J lost 5 bases, and 15 bases lay in between. CDR1 is PRHDT, CDR2 FYEKMQ, per germline (reference sequence). The CDR3 contains 14 residues. The CDR3 sequence is CASSPYRAKYGYTF. CDR3 DNA sequence: TGTGCCAGCAGCCCCTACAGGGCCAAATATGGCTACACCTTC. Full variable domain (missing parts from reference TRBV13 and TRBJ1-2): AAGVIQSPRHLIKEKRETATLKCYPIPRHDTVYWYQQGPGQDPQFLISFYEKMQSDKGSIPDRFSAQQFSDYHSELNMSSLELGDSALYFCASSPYRAKYGYTFGSGTRLTVV.

The chain employs TRBV5-1 and TRBJ2-3, with a weak D call TRBD2 (6 bases). With 4 bases removed from V and 0 bases from J, the gap between germline ends came to 15 bases. Germline CDR1 reads SGHRS; CDR2 reads YFSETQ. This CDR3 comprises 16 residues. CDR3: CASSRSSDSSTDTQYF. As DNA, the CDR3 is TGCGCCAGCAGCCGGTCTAGCGACTCTAGCACAGATACGCAGTATTTT.

The chain links TRBV12-5 to TRBJ2-3; the match to TRBD1 covers 9 bases. The CDR3 length is 13 residues. Germline values: CDR1 LGHNT, CDR2 FRNRAP. V dropped 6 bases and J dropped 6; count of bases not matched to a gene: 4. The CDR3 spells CASGYDRGDTQYF. The CDR3 DNA sequence: TGTGCTAGTGGATACGACAGGGGGGATACGCAGTATTTT.

This clone occurred once. The V gene is TRBV9, the J gene TRBJ2-3; 9 bases line up with TRBD2. The CDR3 totals 15 residues. Trimming cost V 2 bases and J 2 bases; bases outside gene matches: 3. Germline loops: CDR1 SGDLS, CDR2 YYNGEE. The CDR3, as DNA: TGTGCCAGCAGCGTCCTAGCGGGGTTCACAGATACGCAGTATTTT. Translating it yields CASSVLAGFTDTQYF.

This rearrangement joins TRBV6-5 to TRBJ1-1; TRBD1 might be the D (6 bases). V was cut by 2 bases and J by 2 bases, with 12 bases left in between. This CDR3 has 15 residues. Germline values: CDR1 MNHEY, CDR2 SVGAGI. CDR3 loop: CASSYRAGVNTEAFF. The CDR3 DNA reads TGTGCCAGCAGTTACAGGGCAGGGGTTAACACTGAAGCTTTCTTT.

This clone was observed a handful of times. This chain connects TRBV5-1 to TRBJ2-1; no definite D call. Germline-derived CDR1 and CDR2 are SGHRS and YFSETQ. The V end lost 0 bases, the J end lost 10 bases, and 8 bases lay between the germline ends. The CDR3 has 12 residues. The chain's CDR3 is CASSLAVGEQFF. CDR3 sequence (DNA): TGCGCCAGCAGCTTGGCCGTTGGCGAGCAGTTCTTC.